The 9 T cell receptor beta chains reported below all come from one sample, sequenced in a study of CD8 T cells in Susac syndrome. Random hexamers were used to reverse transcribe an amount of about 0.45 to 1 ug RNA. From the immunoSEQ multiplex PCR reads, TCRdb called clonotypes with MiXCR, one entry per CDR3 protein. The sample yields some 130,000 distinct CDR3 sequences, just under 95% seen once. Sequencing used CD8+ T cells from PBMCs. These receptors were collected from a human donor with Susac syndrome.

This chain joins TRBV6-5 and TRBJ1-2; 10 bases are a match to TRBD1. With V trimmed by 0 bases and J by 3 bases, 7 bases remained unmatched. CDR3 length: 17 residues. The germline V gene has CDR1 MNHEY and CDR2 SVGAGI. The CDR3 is CASSYSTGGQRDYGYTF. The CDR3 region has the DNA TGTGCCAGCAGTTACTCGACAGGGGGCCAAAGGGACTATGGCTACACCTTC.

This clonotype was observed a single time. The rearrangement uses TRBV6-5 and TRBJ2-5; 9 bases are a match to TRBD2. This CDR3 region has 15 residues. J lost 5 bases, V lost 2 bases, and 6 bases had no gene match. Germline V gene sequence: CDR1 MNHEY, CDR2 SVGAGI. CDR3 region: CASSYIAGVRETQYF. The CDR3 bases are TGTGCCAGCAGTTACATAGCGGGAGTGAGGGAGACCCAGTACTTC.

The chain couples TRBV12-3 or TRBV12-4 to TRBJ2-3; no clear D. V was pared by 8 bases and J by 3 bases, with 18 bases between. The CDR3 runs 15 residues. The CDR3, as DNA: TGTGCCAGCGGGCCCAGCCAGTGGGTAACAGATACGCAGTATTTT. It encodes CASGPSQWVTDTQYF.

The chain has TRBV18 and TRBJ2-7; D is perhaps TRBD1 or TRBD2 (5 bases each). Germline V CDR1 and CDR2: KGHSH, LQKENI. The CDR3 runs 14 residues. Trimming took off 3 bases at V and 2 bases at J, with 11 bases between the two ends. The CDR3 DNA reads TGTGCCAGCTCACCGGACATCGGGGCCTACGAGCAGTACTTC. It codes for CASSPDIGAYEQYF.

The chain uses TRBV30 and TRBJ2-5, with TRBD1 identical over 8 bases. V shed 4 bases and J 4 bases; nucleotides not matched to a gene: 8. This CDR3 has 14 residues. Germline CDR1 and CDR2: GTSNPN and SVGIG (reference sequence). The DNA for the CDR3 is TGTGCCTGGACCCCGGACAGGGCGGTAGAGACCCAGTACTTC. Residues: CAWTPDRAVETQYF.

V usage is TRBV9 and J usage is TRBJ2-3, with D uncertain. V was clipped by 0 bases and J by 4 bases, with 3 bases between them. In germline, CDR1 is SGDLS, CDR2 YYNGEE. This CDR3 contains 12 residues. The CDR3 spells CASSVGADTQYF. The CDR3 region has the DNA TGTGCCAGCAGCGTAGGGGCAGATACGCAGTATTTT.

The rearrangement joins TRBV15 to TRBJ1-1; D is perhaps TRBD1 (5 bases). V gave up 8 bases and J gave up 3 bases, with 19 bases separating them. Germline V CDR1 and CDR2: LNHNV, YYDKDF (reference sequence). The CDR3 extends over 15 amino acids. The DNA for the CDR3 is TGTGCCACCGGACTACCGGGACGAGGGGACACTGAAGCTTTCTTT. Protein product: CATGLPGRGDTEAFF. Full variable domain (missing parts from reference TRBV15 and TRBJ1-1): DAMVIQNPRYQVTQFGKPVTLSCSQTLNHNVMYWYQQKSSQAPKLLFHYYDKDFNNEADTPDNFQSRRPNTSFCFLDIRSPGLGDTAMYLCATGLPGRGDTEAFFGQGTRLTVV.

This chain connects TRBV28 to TRBJ2-7, with a tentative D call TRBD2 (5 bases). CDR3 length equals 14 residues. Germline CDR1 and CDR2: MDHEN and SYDVKM. V lost 6 bases and J lost 6, with 18 bases in between. The CDR3 spells CASSYDDRTAEQYF. The CDR3 bases are TGTGCCAGCAGCTACGACGATCGGACTGCCGAGCAGTACTTC.

V and J are TRBV20-1 and TRBJ2-7, with 8 bases lining up with TRBD1. V was pared by 6 bases and J by 5 bases, with 6 bases of the junction left unmatched. The CDR3 consists of 12 residues. CDR1 is DFQATT and CDR2 is SNEGSKA in the germline V gene (reference sequence). The CDR3 DNA reads as TGCAGTGCGGCGGACAGGGATGACGAGCAGTACTTC. Protein product: CSAADRDDEQYF.